The subject of this entry is one T cell receptor beta chain. These data belong to a study of Ad26.COV2.S vaccination and SARS-CoV-2 variants. Study-wide context: Ad26.COV2.S given intramuscularly, once or twice 56 days apart.

The treatment is: roughly 20 received Ad26.COV2.S at low or high dose, single or two shots; about 5 received placebo; per-sample allocation not given. Sampling happened 63 days after the first vaccine or placebo injection. Assay used: immunoSEQ multiplex PCR; TCRdb lists only in-frame clones, some missing. The table records about 680,000 clones, roughly 90% of them present only once. CDR3 length equals 15 residues. CDR1 is LNHDA, CDR2 SQIVND, per germline (reference sequence). V lost 5 bases and J 6 bases, leaving 20 bases between the germline ends. The chain couples TRBV19 to TRBJ2-7, with D perhaps given as TRBD1 or TRBD2 (8 bases each). The sequence came from a person aged 18 to 65 who received the Ad26.COV2.S COVID-19 vaccine or a placebo. The material was peripheral blood, obtained in a trial of Ad26.COV2.S vaccine versus placebo. The CDR3 loop is CASSSRTGRGAEQYF. The CDR3 region has the DNA TGTGCCAGTAGTTCCCGGACAGGGCGGGGGGCCGAGCAGTACTTC. Variable domain in full (rest from reference TRBV19 and TRBJ2-7): DGGITQSPKYLFRKEGQNVTLSCEQNLNHDAMYWYRQDPGQGLRLIYYSQIVNDFQKGDIAEGYSVSREKKESFPLTVTSAQKNPTAFYLCASSSRTGRGAEQYFGPGTRLTVT.